A selection of T cell receptor beta chains follows, all from one sample in a study of blood T cell repertoires in COVID-19. TCRdb's copy holds only in-frame clones and misses some; the assay was immunoSEQ multiplex PCR. The table records about 130,000 clones, 70% to 80% of them present only once. The source material was peripheral blood. Source of these receptors: an older woman with COVID-19, enrolled during active disease. CDR3s include the opening cysteine and the closing phenylalanine or tryptophan. The D gene is left open where the match is weak. Size is stated for part of the rows, as once, few or many counts, or as a class when the clone is expanded.

clone_size j_call d_call v_call cdr3_nt cdr3_aa
- TRBJ2-2 - TRBV6-2/TRBV6-3 TGTGCCAGCAGTTACTCGAATTGGGGAGGGAACACCGGGGAGCTGTTTTTT CASSYSNWGGNTGELFF
- TRBJ2-7 - TRBV5-4 TGTGCCAGCAGCGGTGAGGGGGGGGCTAGGGACGAGCAGTACTTC CASSGEGGARDEQYF
- TRBJ1-1 TRBD1 TRBV6-5 TGTGCCAGCAGTCCCCTTGGACAGGGTACTGAAGCTTTCTTT CASSPLGQGTEAFF
- TRBJ1-4 - TRBV5-4 TGTGCCAGCAGCTTGGATCGGACTAATGAAAAACTGTTTTTT CASSLDRTNEKLFF
- TRBJ1-6 TRBD1 TRBV9 TGTGCCAGCAGCGCGGGGACAGGGGGAAATTCACCCCTCCACTTT CASSAGTGGNSPLHF
few TRBJ1-3 - TRBV9 TGTGCCAGCAGCGTATCGGGGGTCCTCGCCGCCGCCTCCTCTGGAAACACCATATATTTT CASSVSGVLAAASSGNTIYF
- TRBJ2-7 TRBD1 TRBV5-5 TGTGCCAGCAGCCAAACGGGACAGAGCTCCTACGAGCAGTACTTC CASSQTGQSSYEQYF
- TRBJ1-1 TRBD1 TRBV14 TGTGCCAGCAGCCTACGGACAGGGAAGGCCACTGAAGCTTTCTTT CASSLRTGKATEAFF
- TRBJ1-6 - TRBV18 TGTGCCAGCTCACCAGGAACAGGCTCTAATTCACCCCTCCACTTT CASSPGTGSNSPLHF
many TRBJ2-1 TRBD2 TRBV18 TGTGCCAGCTCCCCGACTAGCGGGGGGCATAATGAGCAGTTCTTC CASSPTSGGHNEQFF
- TRBJ1-4 TRBD1 TRBV5-6 TGTGCCAGCAGCTTCGACAGGGGAACTAATGAAAAACTGTTTTTT CASSFDRGTNEKLFF
- TRBJ2-3 TRBD2 TRBV10-3 TGTGCCATCAATGGGGGGGAGACAGATACGCAGTATTTT CAINGGETDTQYF
- TRBJ2-1 - TRBV5-1 TGCGCCAGCAGCAACCCTTCCCCGCGGGGGCGGAATGAGCAGTTCTTC CASSNPSPRGRNEQFF
- TRBJ2-2 TRBD1 TRBV19 TGTGCCAGTAGTACGACAGGGGGTTCGGGGCTTTCCGGGGAGCTGTTTTTT CASSTTGGSGLSGELFF
once TRBJ1-5 TRBD1 TRBV9 TGTGCCAGTAGTGAGGGACAGGTCAATCAGCCCCAGCATTTT CASSEGQVNQPQHF
- TRBJ2-5 TRBD2 TRBV2 TGTGCCAGCAGTCCGACTAGCCCTGGGACCCAGTACTTC CASSPTSPGTQYF